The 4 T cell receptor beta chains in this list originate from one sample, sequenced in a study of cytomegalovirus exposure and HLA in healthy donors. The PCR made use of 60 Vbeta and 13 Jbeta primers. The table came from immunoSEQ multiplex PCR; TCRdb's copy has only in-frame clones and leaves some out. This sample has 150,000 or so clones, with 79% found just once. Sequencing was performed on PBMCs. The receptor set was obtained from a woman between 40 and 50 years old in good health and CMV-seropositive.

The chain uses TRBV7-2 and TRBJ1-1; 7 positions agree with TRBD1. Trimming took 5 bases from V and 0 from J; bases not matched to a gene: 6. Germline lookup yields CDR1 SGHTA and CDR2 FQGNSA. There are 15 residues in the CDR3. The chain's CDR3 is CASSRYGTVNTEAFF. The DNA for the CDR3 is TGTGCCAGCAGCCGTTATGGGACAGTGAACACTGAAGCTTTCTTT.

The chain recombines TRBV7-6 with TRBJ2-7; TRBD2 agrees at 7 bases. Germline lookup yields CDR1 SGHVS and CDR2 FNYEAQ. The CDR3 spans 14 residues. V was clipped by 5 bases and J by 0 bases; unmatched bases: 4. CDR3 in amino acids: CASSAQRGSYEQYF. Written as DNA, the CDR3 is TGTGCCAGCAGCGCCCAGCGGGGCTCCTACGAGCAGTACTTC. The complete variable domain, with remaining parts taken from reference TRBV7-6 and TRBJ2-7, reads GAGVSQSPRYKVTKRGQDVALRCDPISGHVSLYWYRQALGQGPEFLTYFNYEAQQDKSGLPNDRFSAERPEGSISTLTIQRTEQRDSAMYRCASSAQRGSYEQYFGPGTRLTVT.

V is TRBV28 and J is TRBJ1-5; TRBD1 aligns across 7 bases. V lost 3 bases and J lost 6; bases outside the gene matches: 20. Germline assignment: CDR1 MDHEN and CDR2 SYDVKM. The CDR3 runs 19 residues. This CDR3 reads CASSFGAGTEITGGQPQHF. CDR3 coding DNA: TGTGCCAGCAGTTTTGGGGCCGGGACAGAAATAACAGGTGGTCAGCCCCAGCATTTT.

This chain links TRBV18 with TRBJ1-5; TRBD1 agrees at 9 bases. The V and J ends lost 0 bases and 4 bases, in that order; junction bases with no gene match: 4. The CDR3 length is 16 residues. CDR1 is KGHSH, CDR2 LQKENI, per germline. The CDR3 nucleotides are TGTGCCAGCTCACCACCCACAGGGGGCCGGAATCAGCCCCAGCATTTT. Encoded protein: CASSPPTGGRNQPQHF.